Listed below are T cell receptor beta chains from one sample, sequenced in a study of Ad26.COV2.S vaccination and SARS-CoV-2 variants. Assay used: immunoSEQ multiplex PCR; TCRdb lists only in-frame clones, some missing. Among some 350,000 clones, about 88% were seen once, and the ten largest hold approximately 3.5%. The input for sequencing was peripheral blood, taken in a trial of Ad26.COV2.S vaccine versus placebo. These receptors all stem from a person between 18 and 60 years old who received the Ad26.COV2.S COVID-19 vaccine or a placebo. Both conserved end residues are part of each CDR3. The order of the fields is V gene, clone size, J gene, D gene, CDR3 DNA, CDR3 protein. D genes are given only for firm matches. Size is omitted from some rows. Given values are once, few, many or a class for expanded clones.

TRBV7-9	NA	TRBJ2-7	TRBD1	TGTGCCAGCAGCGACAGGGAGACTTTCTACGAGCAGTACTTC	CASSDRETFYEQYF
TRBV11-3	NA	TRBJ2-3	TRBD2	TGTGCCAGCAGCTTTGGCGGGGGGGCCGCAGATACGCAGTATTTT	CASSFGGGAADTQYF
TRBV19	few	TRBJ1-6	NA	TGTGCCAGTAGTATTTCGACAGCATTATATAATTCACCCCTCCACTTT	CASSISTALYNSPLHF
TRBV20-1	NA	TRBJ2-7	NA	TGCAGTGCTAGTGTAGCGGAAAACTACGAGCAGTACTTC	CSASVAENYEQYF
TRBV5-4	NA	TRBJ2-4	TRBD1	TGTGCCAGCAGGGTTACAGGGGACGGTGGAGCCAAAAACATTCAGTACTTC	CASRVTGDGGAKNIQYF
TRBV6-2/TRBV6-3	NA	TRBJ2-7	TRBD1	TGTGCCAGCAGTCCCACAGGGGGCTCCTACGAGCAGTACTTC	CASSPTGGSYEQYF
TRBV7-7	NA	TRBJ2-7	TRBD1	TGTGCTAGCAGCGCCGACAGGGGTAGCGAGCAGTACTTC	CASSADRGSEQYF
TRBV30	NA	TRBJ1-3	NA	TGTGCCTGGAAGTCTGACCGTCTAAGCTCTGGAAACACCATATATTTT	CAWKSDRLSSGNTIYF
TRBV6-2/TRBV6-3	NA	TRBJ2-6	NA	TGTGCCAGCAGTTACGACGGGACGGCCCCCTGGGCCAACGTCCTGACTTTC	CASSYDGTAPWANVLTF
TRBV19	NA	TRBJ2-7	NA	TGTGCCAGTACCCCCCCGGGGACCCACGAGCAGTACTTC	CASTPPGTHEQYF
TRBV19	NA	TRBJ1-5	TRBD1	TGTGCCAGTATACCCACAGGGGGGAGCCAGCCCCAGCATTTT	CASIPTGGSQPQHF
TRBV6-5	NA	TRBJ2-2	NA	TGTGCCAGCAGACCCCCGGGGAAGGACACCGGGGAGCTGTTTTTT	CASRPPGKDTGELFF
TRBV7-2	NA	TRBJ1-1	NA	TGTGCCAGCATCACCAAATGGGGGACGAACACTGAAGCTTTCTTT	CASITKWGTNTEAFF
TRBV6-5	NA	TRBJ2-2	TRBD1	TGTGCCAGCAGGGGACAGCAAAACACCGGGGAGCTGTTTTTT	CASRGQQNTGELFF
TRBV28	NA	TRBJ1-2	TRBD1	TGTGCCAGCAGTACCAGACAGGGCGTCGCCTATGGCTACACCTTC	CASSTRQGVAYGYTF
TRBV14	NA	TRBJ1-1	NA	TGTGCCAGCAGCCTTTATGGGACTGAAGCTTTCTTT	CASSLYGTEAFF
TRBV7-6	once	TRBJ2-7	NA	TGTGCCAGCAGCTTAGGTGGGATTCGTGAGCAGTACTTC	CASSLGGIREQYF
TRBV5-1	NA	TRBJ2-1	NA	TGCGCCAGCAGCCCGACTGGCCCCTCCTACAATGAGCAGTTCTTC	CASSPTGPSYNEQFF
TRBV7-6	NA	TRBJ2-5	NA	TGTGCCAGCAGCTTGATTCTCGAGACCCAGTACTTC	CASSLILETQYF
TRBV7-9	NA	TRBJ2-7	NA	TGTGCCAGCAGCTTCCGGGACAACTCCTACGAGCAGTACTTC	CASSFRDNSYEQYF
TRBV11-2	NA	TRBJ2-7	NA	TGTGCCAGCAGCTTAGGCACTGCCTACGAGCAGTACTTC	CASSLGTAYEQYF
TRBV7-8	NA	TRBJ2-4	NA	TGTGCCAGCAGCTTAGTTGAATGGCAGGCCTTAGCCAAAAACATTCAGTACTTC	CASSLVEWQALAKNIQYF
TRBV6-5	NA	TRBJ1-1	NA	TGTGCCAGCGAGACGACAGGCAAGTACGTGGAAGCTTTCTTT	CASETTGKYVEAFF
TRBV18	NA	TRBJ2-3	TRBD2	TGTGCCAGCTCACCAAGACTAGCGGGGGGGCACGACACAGATACGCAGTATTTT	CASSPRLAGGHDTDTQYF